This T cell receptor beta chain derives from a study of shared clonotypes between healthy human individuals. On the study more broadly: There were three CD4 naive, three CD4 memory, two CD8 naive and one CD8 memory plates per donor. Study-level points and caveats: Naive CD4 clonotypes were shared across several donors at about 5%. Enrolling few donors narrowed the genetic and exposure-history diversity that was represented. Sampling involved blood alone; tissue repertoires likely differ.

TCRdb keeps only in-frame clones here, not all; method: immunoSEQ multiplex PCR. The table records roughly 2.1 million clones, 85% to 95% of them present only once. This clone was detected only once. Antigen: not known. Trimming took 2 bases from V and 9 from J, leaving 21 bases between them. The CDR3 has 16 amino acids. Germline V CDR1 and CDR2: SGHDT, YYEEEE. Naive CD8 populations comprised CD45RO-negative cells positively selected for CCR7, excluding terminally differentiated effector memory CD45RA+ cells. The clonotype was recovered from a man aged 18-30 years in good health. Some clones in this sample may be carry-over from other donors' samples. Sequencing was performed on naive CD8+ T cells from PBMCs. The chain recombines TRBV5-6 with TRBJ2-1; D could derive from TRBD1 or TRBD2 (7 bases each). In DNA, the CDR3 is TGTGCCAGCAGCTTCCCACAGGGGCGGGAGCGTGTTGAGCAGTTCTTC. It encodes CASSFPQGRERVEQFF.